The source of this T cell receptor beta chain is a study of cytomegalovirus exposure and HLA in healthy donors. Study conclusions and caveats: Specificity of a few CMV-associated chains for CMV antigens was verified in vitro. What was likely a sequencing artifact was a cluster of highly shared sequence variants.

With 60 Vbeta and 13 Jbeta primers, the PCR was carried out. Generated by immunoSEQ multiplex PCR, the TCRdb table keeps only in-frame clones and is missing some. The sample has more than 95,000 clones; 69% are singletons. A note on this clone: What it binds is not known.

CDR3 length equals 16 residues. CDR1 is SGHRS, CDR2 YFSETQ, per germline. The V segment lost 4 bases and the J segment 1 base; nucleotides outside the gene matches: 6. The chain has TRBV5-1 and TRBJ2-1; 9 bases fit TRBD1. Sequencing was carried out using PBMCs. This sequence was found in a man aged 25-45 years in good health and CMV-seronegative. CDR3 sequence: CASSPKDRGSYNEQFF. The CDR3 DNA sequence: TGCGCCAGCAGCCCAAAGGACAGGGGTTCCTACAATGAGCAGTTCTTC.